This TCR beta chain was captured in a study of shared clonotypes between healthy human individuals. This CDR3 comprises 13 residues. The V and J ends lost 0 bases and 2 bases respectively, with 5 bases between them. Germline-derived CDR1 and CDR2 are SGHRS and YFSETQ. Generated by immunoSEQ multiplex PCR, the TCRdb table keeps only in-frame clones and is missing some. Here the sample spans more than 1,200,000 clones, roughly 98.5% being singletons. Sequenced sample: naive CD4+ T cells sorted from blood. The subset here: CD45RA+ positively selected. The TCR originated in a man aged 30 to 39 in good health. V usage is TRBV5-1 and J usage is TRBJ1-2; D is uncertain. CDR3 DNA: TGCGCCAGCAGCTTGGATAACAACTATGGCTACACCTTC. It is translated as CASSLDNNYGYTF.